This TCR beta chain came from a study of T cell repertoires in cytomegalovirus infection. In the study overall: The study used recently identified HLA-C-restricted and well-studied HLA-B-restricted CMV epitopes. Through public TCR beta signatures, both CMV infection and matching HLA type were indicated. Study-level points and caveats: The study found HLA-C-restricted CMV-specific TCR beta clonotypes dominating the ex vivo response. Cumulated frequencies of public TCR beta families served to identify carriers of CMV plus the relevant HLA.

One entry per CDR3 protein, called by TCRdb with MiXCR from the reads. The table has about 24,000 distinct CDR3 sequences, around 21% seen once. Trimming removed 5 bases from V and 0 bases from J; junction bases left unmatched: 2. Germline V gene lookup returns CDR1 MNHEY and CDR2 SMNVEV (reference sequence). The CDR3 length is 14 residues. In regard to this clonotype: Its antigen remains unidentified.

The clonotype was recovered from a human donor in good health (CMV status not recorded). Some clones in this sample may be carry-over from other donors' samples. The rearrangement links TRBV27 to TRBJ1-1; 8 bases match TRBD1. The sample here was CD8+ T cells from cultured PBMCs, taken from culture after CMV antigen stimulation. CDR3 DNA: TGTGCCAGCAGTCTGGACAGGGTGAACACTGAAGCTTTCTTT. Its protein is CASSLDRVNTEAFF.